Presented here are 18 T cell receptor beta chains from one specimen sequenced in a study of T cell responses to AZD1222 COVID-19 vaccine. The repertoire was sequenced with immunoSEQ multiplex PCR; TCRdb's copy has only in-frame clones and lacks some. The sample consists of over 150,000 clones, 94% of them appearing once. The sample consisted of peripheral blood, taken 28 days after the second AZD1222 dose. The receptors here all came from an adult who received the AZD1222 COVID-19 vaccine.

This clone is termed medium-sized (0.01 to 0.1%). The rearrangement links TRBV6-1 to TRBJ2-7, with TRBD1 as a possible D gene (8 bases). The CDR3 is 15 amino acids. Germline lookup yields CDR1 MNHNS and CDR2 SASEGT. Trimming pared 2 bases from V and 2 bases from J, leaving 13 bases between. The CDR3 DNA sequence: TGTGCCAGCAGTGAACAACAGGGGGGGCCCTACGAGCAGTACTTC. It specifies CASSEQQGGPYEQYF.

DNA of the CDR3: TGTGCCAGCAGCACCCGGACGGGGAACACTGAAGCTTTCTTT. Protein: CASSTRTGNTEAFF. This chain uses TRBV7-8 with TRBJ1-1; D remains ambiguous. The V and J ends lost 5 bases and 1 base respectively, with 11 bases between them. The germline gives CDR1 SGHVS, CDR2 FQNEAQ. This CDR3 is 14 amino acids long.

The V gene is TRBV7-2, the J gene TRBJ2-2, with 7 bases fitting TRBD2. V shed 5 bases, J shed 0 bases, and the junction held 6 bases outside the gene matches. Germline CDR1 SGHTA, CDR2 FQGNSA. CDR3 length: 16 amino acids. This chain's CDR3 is CASSPRRGANTGELFF. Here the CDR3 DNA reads TGTGCCAGCAGCCCGCGTCGGGGGGCGAACACCGGGGAGCTGTTTTTT.

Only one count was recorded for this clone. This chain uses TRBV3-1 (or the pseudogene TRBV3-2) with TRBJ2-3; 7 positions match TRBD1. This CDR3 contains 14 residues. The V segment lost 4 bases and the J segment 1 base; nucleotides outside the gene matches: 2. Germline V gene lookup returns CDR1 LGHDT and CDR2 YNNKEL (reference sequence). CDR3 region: CASSLQGGTDTQYF. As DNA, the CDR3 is TGTGCCAGCAGCCTCCAGGGGGGCACAGATACGCAGTATTTT.

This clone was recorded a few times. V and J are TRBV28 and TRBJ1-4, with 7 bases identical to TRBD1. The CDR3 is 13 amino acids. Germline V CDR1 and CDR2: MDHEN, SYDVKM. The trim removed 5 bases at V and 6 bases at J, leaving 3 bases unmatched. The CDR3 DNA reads TGTGCCAGCAGTATTAGGGGGCATGAAAAACTGTTTTTT. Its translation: CASSIRGHEKLFF.

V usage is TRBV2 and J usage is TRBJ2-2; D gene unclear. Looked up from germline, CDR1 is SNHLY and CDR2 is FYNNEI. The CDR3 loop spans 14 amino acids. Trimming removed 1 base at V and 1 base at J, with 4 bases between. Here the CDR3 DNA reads TGTGCCAGCAGTGAAGGCAGGAACACCGGGGAGCTGTTTTTT. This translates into CASSEGRNTGELFF.

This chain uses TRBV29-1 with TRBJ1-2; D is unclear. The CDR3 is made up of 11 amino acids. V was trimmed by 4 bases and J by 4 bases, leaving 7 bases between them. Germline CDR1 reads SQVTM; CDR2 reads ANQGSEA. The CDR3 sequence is CSVAFSYGYTF. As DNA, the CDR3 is TGCAGCGTTGCGTTCAGCTATGGCTACACCTTC. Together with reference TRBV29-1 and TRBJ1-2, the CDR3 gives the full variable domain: SAVISQKPSRDICQRGTSLTIQCQVDSQVTMMFWYRQQPGQSLTLIATANQGSEATYESGFVIDKFPISRPNLTFSTLTVSNMSPEDSSIYLCSVAFSYGYTFGSGTRLTVV.

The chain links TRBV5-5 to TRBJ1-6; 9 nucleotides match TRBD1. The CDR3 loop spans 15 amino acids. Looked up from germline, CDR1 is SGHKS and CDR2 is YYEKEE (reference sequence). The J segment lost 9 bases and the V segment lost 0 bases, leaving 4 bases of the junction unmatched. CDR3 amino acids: CASSLVGTGFSPLHF. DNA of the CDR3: TGTGCCAGCAGCTTGGTCGGGACAGGGTTTTCACCCCTCCACTTT.

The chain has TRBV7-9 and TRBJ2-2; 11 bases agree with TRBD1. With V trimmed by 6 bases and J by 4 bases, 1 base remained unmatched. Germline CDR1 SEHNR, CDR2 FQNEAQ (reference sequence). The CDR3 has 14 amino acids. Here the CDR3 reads CASRGTGGTGELFF. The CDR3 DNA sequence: TGTGCCAGCAGGGGGACAGGGGGCACCGGGGAGCTGTTTTTT.

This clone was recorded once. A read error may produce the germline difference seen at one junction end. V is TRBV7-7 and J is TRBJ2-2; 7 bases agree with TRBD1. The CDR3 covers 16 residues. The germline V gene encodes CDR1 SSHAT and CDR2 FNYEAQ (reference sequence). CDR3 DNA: TGTGCTAGCAGCTTATCCGTCCAGGGGGACACCGGGGAGCTGTTTTTT. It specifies CASSLSVQGDTGELFF.

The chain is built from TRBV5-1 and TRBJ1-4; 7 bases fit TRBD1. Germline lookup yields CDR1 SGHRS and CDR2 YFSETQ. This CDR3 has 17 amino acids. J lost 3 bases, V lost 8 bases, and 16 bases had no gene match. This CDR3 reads CASTTHGGGTPNEKLFF. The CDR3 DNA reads TGCGCCAGTACCACGCATGGAGGGGGCACGCCTAATGAAAAACTGTTTTTT.

CDR3 sequence: CASSQDFAAGGATGELFF. The CDR3 DNA reads TGCGCCAGCAGCCAAGATTTTGCGGCGGGGGGGGCCACCGGGGAGCTGTTTTTT. This chain connects TRBV4-3 to TRBJ2-2, with 9 positions matching TRBD2. V gave up 0 bases and J gave up 4 bases; unmatched junction bases: 9. This CDR3 contains 18 residues. In germline, CDR1 is LGHNA, CDR2 YSLEER.

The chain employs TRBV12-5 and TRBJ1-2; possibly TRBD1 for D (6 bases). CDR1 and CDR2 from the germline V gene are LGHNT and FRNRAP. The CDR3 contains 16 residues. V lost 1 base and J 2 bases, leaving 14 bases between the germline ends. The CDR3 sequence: CASGLAIDRSNYGYTF. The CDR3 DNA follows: TGTGCTAGTGGTTTGGCCATCGACAGGTCGAACTATGGCTACACCTTC.

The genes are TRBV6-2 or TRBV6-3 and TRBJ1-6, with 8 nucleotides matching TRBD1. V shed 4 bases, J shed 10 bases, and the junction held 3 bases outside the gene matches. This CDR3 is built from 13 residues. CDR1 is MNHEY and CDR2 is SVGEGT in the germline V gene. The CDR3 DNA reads TGTGCCAGCAGTTCGGACAGGGACTCACCCCTCCACTTT. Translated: CASSSDRDSPLHF.

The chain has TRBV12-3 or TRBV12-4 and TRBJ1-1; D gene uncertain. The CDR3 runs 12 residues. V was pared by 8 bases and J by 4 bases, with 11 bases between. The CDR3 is CASAPDLTEAFF. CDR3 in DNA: TGTGCCAGCGCACCCGACCTCACTGAAGCTTTCTTT.

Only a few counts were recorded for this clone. CDR3 sequence: CSVGTGTGNTIYF. The CDR3, as DNA: TGCAGCGTTGGGACAGGGACTGGAAACACCATATATTTT. The gene calls are TRBV29-1 and TRBJ1-3; 8 nucleotides line up with TRBD1. The CDR3 has 13 amino acids. The germline V gene encodes CDR1 SQVTM and CDR2 ANQGSEA. Losses at the gene ends were 4 bases for V and 2 bases for J; bases not matched to a gene: 1.

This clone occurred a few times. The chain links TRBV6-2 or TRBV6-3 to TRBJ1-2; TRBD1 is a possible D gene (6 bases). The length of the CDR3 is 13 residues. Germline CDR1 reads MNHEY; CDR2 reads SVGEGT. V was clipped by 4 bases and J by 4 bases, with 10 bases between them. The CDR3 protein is CASSFGDTYGYTF. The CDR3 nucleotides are TGTGCCAGCAGTTTCGGGGACACCTATGGCTACACCTTC.

CDR3 DNA sequence: TGCAGTGCTAGGACACCTAAGGAGTACTTC. Its translation is CSARTPKEYF. The gene calls are TRBV20-1 and TRBJ2-4, with D uncertain. Germline CDR1 reads DFQATT; CDR2 reads SNEGSKA (reference sequence). This CDR3 contains 10 residues. V was shortened by 3 bases and J by 14 bases, with 11 bases between the two germline ends.